This paragraph covers one TCR beta chain sequence. The naive CD8 population came from CD45RO-negative cells selected for CCR7, without terminally differentiated effector memory CD45RA+ cells. The data originate from a study of shared clonotypes between healthy human individuals. Sequencing was performed with immunoSEQ multiplex PCR; in TCRdb, only in-frame clones are kept and a portion is missing. This sample has approximately 590,000 clones, with over 95% found just once. This CDR3 is built from 14 residues. Between the trimmed V and J ends, which lost 3 bases and 9 bases, there was a span of 15 bases. Germline CDR1 and CDR2: MDHEN and SYDVKM.

The chain uses TRBV28 and TRBJ2-1; TRBD1 is a possible D gene (6 bases). The specimen was naive CD8+ T cells sorted from blood. The clonotype comes from a woman between 25 and 40 years old in good health. CDR3 loop: CASSLEQGRGEQFF. CDR3 DNA: TGTGCCAGCAGTTTGGAACAGGGTCGTGGTGAGCAGTTCTTC.